These 21 T cell receptor beta chains were sequenced from one sample in a study of blood T cell repertoires in COVID-19. Libraries were prepared by immunoSEQ multiplex PCR; TCRdb keeps only in-frame clonotypes and omits some of them. The sample holds 88,000 or so clones; approximately 84% are singletons and the top ten take 4.4%. The source material was peripheral blood. Receptors were obtained from a man aged 55 to 70 with acute or convalescent COVID-19.

This chain joins TRBV15 and TRBJ1-2, with D possibly TRBD1 on 6 matching bases. This CDR3 is 14 amino acids long. The V gene's germline CDR1 is LNHNV and CDR2 YYDKDF (reference sequence). The V and J ends lost 0 bases and 8 bases respectively, with 13 bases between them. CDR3 sequence: CATSRDRQAEGYTF. CDR3 DNA: TGTGCCACCAGCAGAGATAGACAGGCGGAAGGCTACACCTTC.

This clone has more than one count but fewer than ten. The chain recombines TRBV28 with TRBJ1-3, with D perhaps matching TRBD1 (6 bases). The V end lost 7 bases, the J end lost 4 bases, and 20 bases lay between the germline ends. CDR1 and CDR2 from the germline V gene are MDHEN and SYDVKM. CDR3 length: 16 residues. CDR3 bases: TGTGCCAGCATAAGGGTGGGGGCTGTTCTAGGAAACACCATATATTTT. Protein product: CASIRVGAVLGNTIYF.

As for this clone: Its ends do not fully match the called genes, so a read error is possible. The CDR3 region has the DNA TGTGCCAGCAGCTTAGTTAGCGGAGCGAATACCGGGGAGCTGTTTTTT. This gives the protein CASSLVSGANTGELFF. This chain connects TRBV7-9 to TRBJ2-2; TRBD2 might be the D (6 bases). Germline V gene data show CDR1 as SEHNR and CDR2 as FQNEAQ (reference sequence). The CDR3 consists of 16 residues.

The chain combines TRBV2 with TRBJ2-2; tentatively, D is TRBD1 (6 bases). V gave up 6 bases and J gave up 4 bases, with 12 bases separating them. The CDR3 is 14 residues long. Germline lookup yields CDR1 SNHLY and CDR2 FYNNEI. The CDR3 sequence: CASRADSRTGELFF. The CDR3 bases are TGTGCCAGCAGAGCGGACAGTCGCACCGGGGAGCTGTTTTTT.

The V gene is TRBV11-3, the J gene TRBJ1-5; D is perhaps TRBD1 (5 bases). This CDR3 spans 13 amino acids. V was pared by 3 bases and J by 7 bases, with 10 bases between. Germline V gene data show CDR1 as SGHNT and CDR2 as YENEEA. CDR3 DNA: TGTGCCAGCAGCTTGGGGGGTTTGCAGCCCCAGCATTTT. As protein: CASSLGGLQPQHF.

The CDR3 DNA is TGTGCCAGCAGCTTAGTACCCGGACTGACTAATGAAAAACTGTTTTTT. It encodes CASSLVPGLTNEKLFF. The chain recombines TRBV7-2 with TRBJ1-4; D remains unclear. There are 16 residues in the CDR3. Deletions cut 1 base from V and 2 bases from J, with 11 bases between. Per germline, CDR1 SGHTA and CDR2 FQGNSA.

The V gene is TRBV7-8, the J gene TRBJ2-7; D is perhaps TRBD1 (5 bases). Germline-derived CDR1 and CDR2 are SGHVS and FQNEAQ. This CDR3 is 15 amino acids long. Trimming cost V 0 bases and J 1 base, with 10 bases left between them. CDR3 residues: CASSLAHRLSYEQYF. In DNA, the CDR3 is TGTGCCAGCAGCTTAGCACACAGGCTTTCCTACGAGCAGTACTTC.

The rearrangement joins TRBV6-5 to TRBJ1-4; no clear D. V gave up 7 bases and J gave up 1 base, with 10 bases separating them. There are 14 residues in the CDR3. In germline, CDR1 is MNHEY, CDR2 SVGAGI. CDR3 residues: CASTFPGTNEKLFF. The DNA for the CDR3 is TGTGCCAGCACCTTCCCCGGAACTAATGAAAAACTGTTTTTT.

V is TRBV2 and J is TRBJ2-5; 10 bases line up with TRBD1. The CDR3 sequence is 14 residues long. Looked up from germline, CDR1 is SNHLY and CDR2 is FYNNEI. Trimming took 5 bases from V and 5 from J; bases not matched to a gene: 5. This CDR3 is CASSRQGADETQYF. CDR3 in DNA: TGTGCCAGCAGTCGACAGGGGGCCGATGAGACCCAGTACTTC.

The chain carries TRBV27 and TRBJ1-1; perhaps TRBD1 as D (6 bases). This CDR3 region has 14 residues. From germline, CDR1 is MNHEY and CDR2 SMNVEV (reference sequence). The germline V and J ends were trimmed by 3 bases and 3 bases, with 11 bases remaining between them. In DNA, the CDR3 is TGTGCCAGCAGTTTTCAGGGGACGGACACTGAAGCTTTCTTT. Protein sequence: CASSFQGTDTEAFF.

The rearrangement uses TRBV19 and TRBJ2-5; 8 nucleotides match TRBD1. Trimming cost V 3 bases and J 5 bases; bases outside gene matches: 8. The CDR3 has 15 residues. Germline CDR1 LNHDA, CDR2 SQIVND (reference sequence). The CDR3 DNA reads TGTGCCAGTAGTATCCCCAGGGGGCCCCACGAGACCCAGTACTTC. It is translated as CASSIPRGPHETQYF.

The CDR3: CASSLTGVGQYF. The CDR3 DNA sequence: TGTGCCAGCAGCCTTACAGGGGTCGGGCAGTACTTC. The V and J genes are TRBV7-2 and TRBJ2-7; 7 nucleotides agree with TRBD1. The V and J ends lost 5 bases and 9 bases, in that order; junction bases with no gene match: 7. The CDR3 runs 12 residues. Germline V gene data show CDR1 as SGHTA and CDR2 as FQGNSA.

The chain employs TRBV2 and TRBJ2-7; TRBD2 matches 7 bases. The length of the CDR3 is 14 residues. The ends lost 3 bases at V and 1 base at J; junction bases unmatched: 3. CDR1 is SNHLY and CDR2 is FYNNEI in the germline V gene. CDR3 in amino acids: CASSDTSASYEQYF. The CDR3 region has the DNA TGTGCCAGCAGTGATACTAGCGCGTCCTACGAGCAGTACTTC.

The chain combines TRBV7-2 with TRBJ1-2, with 9 nucleotides matching TRBD1. The germline gives CDR1 SGHTA, CDR2 FQGNSA. Trimming removed 1 base from V and 5 bases from J; junction bases left unmatched: 5. The CDR3 has 15 amino acids. The CDR3 is CASSLVSDRGYGYTF. In DNA, the CDR3 is TGTGCCAGCAGCTTAGTATCGGACAGGGGATATGGCTACACCTTC. Full variable domain (missing parts from reference TRBV7-2 and TRBJ1-2): GAGVSQSPSNKVTEKGKDVELRCDPISGHTALYWYRQSLGQGLEFLIYFQGNSAPDKSGLPSDRFSAERTGGSVSTLTIQRTQQEDSAVYLCASSLVSDRGYGYTFGSGTRLTVV.

The genes are TRBV7-9 and TRBJ1-2; D is ambiguous. This CDR3 contains 13 residues. Germline V gene data show CDR1 as SEHNR and CDR2 as FQNEAQ (reference sequence). V was pared by 7 bases and J by 2 bases, with 11 bases between. CDR3 amino acids: CASIIAGNYGYTF. CDR3 DNA: TGTGCCAGCATCATCGCAGGAAACTATGGCTACACCTTC.

V gene TRBV3-1 (or the pseudogene TRBV3-2) combines with J gene TRBJ2-3; TRBD1 is a possible D gene (7 bases). The CDR3 sequence is 15 residues long. Trimming took off 5 bases at V and 6 bases at J, with 18 bases between the two ends. CDR1 and CDR2 (germline): LGHDT, YNNKEL (reference sequence). The CDR3 reads CASSARQGGGDTQYF. Written as DNA, the CDR3 is TGTGCCAGCAGCGCCCGACAGGGAGGAGGGGATACGCAGTATTTT.

The V gene is TRBV6-5, the J gene TRBJ1-1; weak D call: TRBD1 (6 bases). This CDR3 region has 14 residues. In germline, CDR1 is MNHEY, CDR2 SVGAGI. V dropped 6 bases and J dropped 0 bases, with 11 bases sitting between them. The CDR3 nucleotides read TGTGCCAGCAGAAGACAGGCTTTGAACACTGAAGCTTTCTTT. It codes for CASRRQALNTEAFF.

The chain carries TRBV27 and TRBJ2-1, with 7 bases lining up with TRBD1. CDR1 MNHEY and CDR2 SMNVEV come from the germline V gene (reference sequence). CDR3 length: 13 amino acids. V shed 5 bases and J 10 bases; nucleotides not matched to a gene: 8. In DNA, the CDR3 is TGTGCCAGCAGTAGGGGGCCGGTAAGAGAGCAGTTCTTC. Protein product: CASSRGPVREQFF.

The CDR3 coding sequence is TGCGCCAGCAGTGAGTCGGCCGGACAGGGAGCAGATACGCAGTATTTT. Encoded protein: CASSESAGQGADTQYF. This chain uses TRBV10-1 with TRBJ2-3; 8 nucleotides match TRBD1. J lost 4 bases, V lost 0 bases, and 6 bases had no gene match. Germline CDR1 WNHNN, CDR2 SYGVQD (reference sequence). There are 16 residues in the CDR3.

J is TRBJ2-1 and V is TRBV19; 13 bases agree with TRBD2. V shed 1 base and J 9 bases; nucleotides not matched to a gene: 6. The germline V gene has CDR1 LNHDA and CDR2 SQIVND (reference sequence). The CDR3 consists of 16 residues. The CDR3 sequence is CASSIGTSGGASEQFF. Written as DNA, the CDR3 is TGTGCCAGTAGTATAGGAACTAGCGGGGGGGCCAGTGAGCAGTTCTTC.

The genes are TRBV7-9 and TRBJ1-2; D call uncertain. The CDR3 contains 13 residues. CDR1 is SEHNR and CDR2 is FQNEAQ in the germline V gene (reference sequence). V was pared by 3 bases and J by 2 bases, with 7 bases between. The CDR3 reads CASSLRENYGYTF. Written as DNA, the CDR3 is TGTGCCAGCAGCTTGCGAGAAAACTATGGCTACACCTTC.